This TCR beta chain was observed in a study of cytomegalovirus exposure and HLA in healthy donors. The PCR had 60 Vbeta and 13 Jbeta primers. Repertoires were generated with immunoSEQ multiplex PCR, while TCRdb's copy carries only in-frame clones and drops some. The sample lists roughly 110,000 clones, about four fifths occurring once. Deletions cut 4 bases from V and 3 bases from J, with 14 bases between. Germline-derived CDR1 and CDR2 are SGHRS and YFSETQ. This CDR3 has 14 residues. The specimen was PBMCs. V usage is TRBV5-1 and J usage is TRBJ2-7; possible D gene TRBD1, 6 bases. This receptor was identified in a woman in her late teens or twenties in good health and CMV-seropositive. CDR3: CASSGETGLYEQYF. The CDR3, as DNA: TGCGCCAGCAGCGGGGAGACAGGACTCTACGAGCAGTACTTC. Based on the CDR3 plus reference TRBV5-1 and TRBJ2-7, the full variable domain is KAGVTQTPRYLIKTRGQQVTLSCSPISGHRSVSWYQQTPGQGLQFLFEYFSETQRNKGNFPGRFSGRQFSNSRSEMNVSTLELGDSALYLCASSGETGLYEQYFGPGTRLTVT.